This T cell receptor beta chain is drawn from a study of T cell responses to AZD1222 COVID-19 vaccine. The protocol was immunoSEQ multiplex PCR, while the TCRdb copy is restricted to in-frame clones and leaves out a portion. The table includes some 200,000 clones, under 95% detected once. V dropped 9 bases and J dropped 5; count of bases not matched to a gene: 8. The CDR3 is 15 residues long. Germline V gives CDR1 KGHDR, CDR2 SFDVKD. This TCR was recovered from an adult in good health. The rearrangement uses TRBV24-1 and TRBJ2-1; 11 positions match TRBD1. The sequencing here drew on peripheral blood, taken on day 0 of MenACWY control vaccination. The CDR3 DNA follows: TGTGCCACCGAAGCCCGGGACAGGGGGAACAATGAGCAGTTCTTC. Translation gives CATEARDRGNNEQFF.